This T cell receptor (beta chain) originates from a study of cytomegalovirus exposure and HLA in healthy donors (dated by TCRdb to about 2017). Study-wide context: An earlier analysis of roughly 630 of the donors reported 250 to 350 Gb of sequence data and some 120 million unique TCR beta sequences from about 200 million T cells. Approximately 310 gigabases of sequencing data and 75 million to 85 million unique TCR sequences made up an early release that covered fewer than 650 HLA-typed donors. The genetic ancestry cluster associated with self-reported Caucasian donors included over 65% of the roughly 360 genotyped donors. The study aimed to test whether cataloging public T cell receptors could reveal signatures of past pathogen exposure. The T cell repertoires of under 750 subjects were profiled by immunosequencing and related to cytomegalovirus serostatus. In addition to the first cohort of hundreds of subjects, a separate validation cohort of approximately 120 different subjects was used. To predict cytomegalovirus infection status, the study combined high-throughput TCR immunosequencing, statistical association of individual TCRs with disease status, and machine learning. A later analysis re-examined previously published TCR beta repertoires from 600 to 700 donors and added high-resolution HLA genotyping to investigate patterns of TCR occurrence. In the later analysis, no new phenotypic data were used to find candidate immune exposures; instead, reliance was placed on TCR beta sequences and their occurrence across donors. In an earlier analysis of roughly 600 of the donors, high-throughput TCR beta sequencing was used to judge whether each TCR beta V gene segment behaved as functional or pseudogenic. Donor age, sex, ethnicity and CMV serostatus were compiled together with the repertoire data. A later genetic analysis took genome-wide SNP genotypes for about 55% of the 666 donors and used that subset as a discovery cohort. All discovery cohort repertoires had been generated on a single sequencing platform. Both class I and class II loci were covered by HLA typing, at four-digit resolution. The number of donors typed differed by locus, with roughly 620-640 for A, B, C, DRB1 and DQB1, 522 for DQA1, 600 to 610 for DPA1, and under 490 for DPB1. Roughly five DR-DQ haplotypes were handled as single units for association and clustering because linkage in the cohort was strong. Among about 390 genotyped donors of the cohort, an average of roughly 240,000 unique TCR beta nucleotide sequences were sequenced per donor, roughly 20% of them non-productive.

From cysteine to phenylalanine, the CDR3 is 15 amino acids long. Here the CDR3 DNA is all that survives: 45 bases in frame from base 1. In the germline V gene (reference sequence), CDR1 corresponds to LNHNV and CDR2 to YYDKDF. V is cut back by 0 bases and J by 6 bases, with 7 bases in the junction unmatched. The cohort was made up of 500 to 850 healthy bone marrow donors. At the time of sampling, all cohort members were nominally healthy, though unrecorded immune exposures were likely present. The donor was CMV seronegative and was included in the group of 352 seronegative cohort members. Every donor gave a peripheral blood sample, and the peripheral blood mononuclear cells from that sample were used for TCR beta sequencing. Genomic DNA extraction from the blood cell samples was performed with the Qiagen DNeasy Blood Extraction Kit. Library method: the immunoSEQ multiplex PCR assay. The multiplex PCR relied on a mix of 60 forward primers for TCR Vbeta segments and 13 reverse primers for TCR Jbeta segments. The CDR3 region of rearranged TCR beta genes was amplified from genomic DNA by a multiplex PCR assay. On the Illumina HiSeq System, the amplified TCR beta libraries were sequenced as 87-base-pair reads. The authors' pipeline ran thus. Across the 700 or so repertoires, a later analysis counted approximately 75 million unique TCR beta chains, around 10 million of which were shared by at least two donors. A nearest-neighbor algorithm error-corrected the raw reads and collapsed the reads into unique sequences, merging closely related sequences to remove PCR and sequencing errors. V, D and J gene segments were assigned by aligning CDR3 sequences to IMGT reference sequences. For a sequence to be retained, at least a six-nucleotide match to both a V gene segment and a J gene segment was required. A rearrangement counted as productive if the CDR3 had no stop codons and remained in frame with V and J, and every other rearrangement counted as non-productive. CDR3 was defined by IMGT convention, running from the second conserved V-encoded cysteine to the conserved J-encoded phenylalanine. In an earlier analysis of 587 of the donors, sequences lacking an unambiguous match to a single V gene segment were excluded. An earlier analysis of fewer than 650 of the donors classified V segments as functional when productive rearrangements were above 56.7% and as segregating when the standard deviation between donors was above 5%. A statistical classification framework was built to diagnose cytomegalovirus status from the catalog of TCR beta chain sequences. In a later analysis, TCR nucleotide sequences were compared against IMGT/GENE-DB human TR gene sequences so that V and J genes could be assigned. The TCRdist pipeline was used in a later analysis to assign CDR3 sequences and most-parsimonious VDJ recombination scenarios. In a later analysis, each TCR beta chain was defined by its CDR3 amino acid sequence together with its V-gene family, and reads without a unique V-gene family were excluded. In a later analysis, around 650 highly shared, low-generation-probability nucleotide sequences were removed to address suspected cross-contamination and a sequencing artifact. In a later analysis, a clonal expansion index for each public chain was calculated from normalized within-repertoire ranks of inferred template counts. Generation probabilities in a later analysis came from a VDJ recombination model fitted to out-of-frame rearrangements, and those results were checked against IGoR. In a later analysis, hypergeometric tests were used to score TCR-TCR, TCR-HLA and TCR-CMV co-occurrence, with a repertoire-size bias correction applied to TCR pairs. To estimate false discovery rates, a later analysis permuted the HLA or CMV assignments 20 times. In a later analysis, co-occurring TCRs were grouped with DBSCAN, and TCRdist sequence similarity was added when clustering was performed within HLA-allele-positive subsets. Repertoires with fewer than 30,000 or more than 120,000 public chains were left out of co-occurrence clustering, as were about 5 repertoires with anomalous nucleotide sharing. The source is immuneACCESS, and TCRdb retained only in-frame sequences with V and J called. Part of the clones is not carried over; for the studies checked, unresolved V genes explain less than half of this, and the remainder is unexplained. That table is the source of V, J and clone size, and D and trimming were worked out from the DNA. This sample is represented by 55,000 to 70,000 clones; 80% to 90% of them were singletons. Clones ranked in the top ten supply approximately 1.9% of the sample.

A remark on this clone: No cognate antigen has been identified for it. No clone much larger than this one lies a single base away; base qualities are absent.

Paper-wide results and their limitations: A few of the identified cytomegalovirus-associated TCR beta chains were confirmed in vitro to be specific for cytomegalovirus antigens. Because some donors lacked HLA typing at each locus, the association tests relied only on the typed subset. In a later analysis, HLA-associated TCR beta chains showed more clonal expansion and lower generation probabilities than non-associated chains that were equally common. In a later analysis, TCR association rates were found to vary across HLA loci, with the most associated TCRs seen for DRB1 alleles and the fewest for HLA-C alleles. Immune exposure information for the cohort was limited to CMV serostatus. When HLA alleles, especially DR and DQ, strongly co-occurred, TCR associations were difficult to assign to individual alleles. Only TCR beta chains were sequenced in this cohort, and the absence of alpha or paired-chain data limited detectable features. The 87-base-pair reads could not distinguish some IMGT-functional V segments, including TRBV6-2 and TRBV6-3, so those segments were excluded. Correlated functional status among segregating V segments might be attributable to linkage disequilibrium, but an unknown experimental factor could not be ruled out. Most TCR sequences were observed very rarely across donors, whereas some public TCRs were present in many individuals. Roughly uniform sequencing depth across donors was assumed in presence/absence analyses, although this assumption may not hold. A total of 164 TCR beta chains were listed by the study as associated with cytomegalovirus. Because counts were too low, roughly 16 rarely observed V segments, including chromosome 9 orphons, were excluded from the earlier analysis of 587 of the donors. A further reported finding was that TCR beta sequences accurately predicted the HLA-A and HLA-B alleles for most subjects in the first cohort. Specific HLA alleles were associated with some 15,000 TCR beta sequences at a false discovery rate of 0.05 in a later analysis. According to the authors, the approach could potentially be generalized to other disease states and immunological phenotypes. The sequencing pipeline was judged likely to have produced a cluster of highly shared sequence variants as a technical artifact. In a later analysis, several top co-occurrence clusters were reported to appear linked to parvovirus B19, influenza, CMV and Epstein-Barr virus. In a later genetic analysis, fewer N-insertions in productive TCRs were reported among donors in an Asian-associated ancestry cluster than the roughly 700-donor mean. Broadly in line with IMGT annotations, most TCR beta V segments showed up in productive rearrangements about 90% or about 30% of the time in an earlier analysis of a few hundred of the donors. The classifier was reported to diagnose cytomegalovirus status with high specificity and sensitivity in both the original and validation cohorts. Most CMV-associated TCR beta chains appeared to be HLA-restricted in a later analysis, and the HLA associations seemed to be driven largely by CMV exposure. An association between a missense DCLRE1C variant and V-gene and J-gene trimming of TCR beta chains was found in a later genetic analysis and replicated in an independent cohort.

This receptor was identified in a woman aged 25 to 45 in good health and CMV-seronegative. In this chain, TRBV15 is recombined with TRBJ1-2, with 7 central nucleotides matching TRBD1. What was sequenced was PBMCs. The nucleotide sequence reads TGTGCCACCAGCAGAGATCGAAAGGGGGCGGATGGCTACACCTTC. Translated, it gives CATSRDRKGADGYTF.